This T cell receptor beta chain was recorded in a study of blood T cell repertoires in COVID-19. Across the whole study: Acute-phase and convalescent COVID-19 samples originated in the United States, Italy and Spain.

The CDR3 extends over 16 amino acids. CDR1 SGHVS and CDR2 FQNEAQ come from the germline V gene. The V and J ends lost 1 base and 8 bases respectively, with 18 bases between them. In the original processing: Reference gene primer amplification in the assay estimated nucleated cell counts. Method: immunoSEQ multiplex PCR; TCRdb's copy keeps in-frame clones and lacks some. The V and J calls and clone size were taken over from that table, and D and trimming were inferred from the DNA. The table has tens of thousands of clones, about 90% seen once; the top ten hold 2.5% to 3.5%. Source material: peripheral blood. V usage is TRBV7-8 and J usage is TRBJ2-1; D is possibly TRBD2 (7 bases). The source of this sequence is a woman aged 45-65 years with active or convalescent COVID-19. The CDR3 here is CASSLGRGGPFDEQFF. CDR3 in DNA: TGTGCCAGCAGCTTAGGAAGGGGGGGGCCTTTCGATGAGCAGTTCTTC.